This TCR beta chain was identified during a study of CD8 T cells in Susac syndrome. From blood CD8+ and CD4+ T cells, the TCR beta chain was sequenced. An input of roughly 0.5 to 1 ug of RNA was subjected to reverse transcription using random hexamers. The CDR3 of TCR beta was amplified by immunoSEQ multiplex PCR across 54 Vbeta and 13 Jbeta. TCRdb fed the immunoSEQ multiplex PCR reads into MiXCR, producing one record per CDR3 protein. The data hold around 130,000 distinct CDR3 sequences, with roughly 94% observed a single time. The V end was cut by 5 bases, the J end by 2 bases, with 13 bases between. Per the germline V gene, CDR1 is LNHDA and CDR2 is SQIVND (reference sequence). CDR3 length: 14 amino acids.

This rearrangement joins TRBV19 to TRBJ2-7; D might be TRBD2 (5 bases). The clonotype originates from a human donor in good health. Sequencing was carried out using CD4+ T cells from PBMCs. CDR3 DNA sequence: TGTGCCAGTAGTCGGCGAGAGGGAGCCTACGAGCAGTACTTC. Its protein product is CASSRREGAYEQYF.